The 20 T cell receptor beta chains below come from one sample, sequenced in a study of shared clonotypes between healthy human individuals. TCRdb's table, derived via immunoSEQ multiplex PCR, lists solely in-frame clones and lacks some. The sample holds nearly 1 million clones; 76% are singletons and the top ten take approximately 1.5%. The source material was memory CD4+ T cells sorted from blood. Subset specified: CD45RA-negative fraction. Every receptor here comes from a man in his late teens or twenties in good health.

The V call is TRBV5-8, the J call TRBJ2-1; TRBD2 aligns across 12 bases. This CDR3 spans 16 amino acids. Losses at the gene ends were 2 bases for V and 11 bases for J; bases not matched to a gene: 11. CDR1 and CDR2 from the germline V gene are SGHTS and YDEGEE. CDR3 DNA: TGTGCCAGCAGCTTAGTCTACGGTACTAGCGGGGGGAAGCAGTTCTTC. Translation gives CASSLVYGTSGGKQFF.

The gene calls are TRBV7-8 and TRBJ2-1; D gene uncertain. The germline CDR1 and CDR2 sequences are SGHVS and FQNEAQ. Trimming shortened V by 1 base and J by 9 bases, and 10 bases separated the two germline ends. This CDR3 spans 13 amino acids. Written as DNA, the CDR3 is TGTGCCAGCAGCTTAGTACAGTTCGGTGAGCAGTTCTTC. Protein: CASSLVQFGEQFF.

The chain has TRBV29-1 and TRBJ2-2; 10 bases fit TRBD2. The CDR3 covers 16 residues. J was trimmed by 4 bases and V by 1 base; bases with no gene match: 6. Germline loops: CDR1 SQVTM, CDR2 ANQGSEA. The CDR3 is CSVEGGLAGATGELFF. The CDR3 DNA reads as TGCAGCGTTGAAGGGGGCCTAGCGGGGGCCACCGGGGAGCTGTTTTTT.

The chain couples TRBV10-3 to TRBJ1-3, with D possibly TRBD1 on 6 matching bases. This CDR3 region has 13 residues. The V gene's germline CDR1 is ENHRY and CDR2 SYGVKD. The V and J ends lost 7 bases and 6 bases respectively, with 13 bases between them. CDR3 nucleotide sequence: TGTGCCATCAATTCCCCAGGGGCAAACACCATATATTTT. It specifies CAINSPGANTIYF.

The J gene is TRBJ2-3, the V gene TRBV5-1, with TRBD2 identical over 11 bases. The CDR3 spans 17 residues. Germline loops: CDR1 SGHRS, CDR2 YFSETQ. Unmatched junction bases numbered 8, after V lost 4 bases and J lost 1 base. CDR3 region: CASSRNSGGAGTDTQYF. CDR3 in DNA: TGCGCCAGCAGCAGGAATAGCGGGGGGGCTGGCACAGATACGCAGTATTTT.

This clone has a count of ten or more. The chain combines TRBV4-1 with TRBJ1-5; no definite D call. Trimming cost V 3 bases and J 5 bases, with 8 bases left between them. The CDR3 has 13 amino acids. Germline CDR1 and CDR2: MGHRA and YSYEKL. The CDR3 nucleotides read TGCGCCAGCAGCCAGGGGATATATCAGCCCCAGCATTTT. This encodes CASSQGIYQPQHF.

The rearrangement links TRBV9 to TRBJ2-2; 9 nucleotides agree with TRBD2. The CDR3 sequence is 19 residues long. The J segment lost 1 base and the V segment lost 5 bases, leaving 15 bases of the junction unmatched. CDR1 and CDR2 (germline): SGDLS, YYNGEE. CDR3 sequence: CASRAGLAEIILNTGELFF. For the CDR3, the DNA is TGTGCCAGCAGGGCGGGACTAGCAGAGATCATATTGAACACCGGGGAGCTGTTTTTT.

J is TRBJ2-4 and V is TRBV5-1; D unclear. CDR1 and CDR2 (germline): SGHRS, YFSETQ. V lost 3 bases and J lost 0, with 7 bases in between. The CDR3 is made up of 14 amino acids. The chain's CDR3 is CASSSSLAKNIQYF. CDR3 DNA sequence: TGCGCCAGCAGCTCCAGCTTAGCCAAAAACATTCAGTACTTC.

The genes are TRBV2 and TRBJ2-2; TRBD1 matches 8 bases. The germline V gene encodes CDR1 SNHLY and CDR2 FYNNEI. J gave up 3 bases and V 6 bases, and 6 bases lay outside the gene matches. The CDR3 runs to 15 residues. The CDR3, as DNA: TGTGCCAGCAGATCGCAGGGGGCGGACACCGGGGAGCTGTTTTTT. Residues: CASRSQGADTGELFF.

The V and J genes are TRBV19 and TRBJ1-1; TRBD1 might be the D (5 bases). The CDR3 has 14 amino acids. Germline CDR1 reads LNHDA; CDR2 reads SQIVND (reference sequence). V lost 0 bases to trimming and J lost 12 bases, with 17 bases between them. CDR3 in DNA: TGTGCCAGTAGTATAGAGCAGGGACGCATTGTGTCTTTCTTT. Protein sequence: CASSIEQGRIVSFF.

The chain joins TRBV5-1 to TRBJ2-3; tentative D call: TRBD2 (6 bases). CDR3 length: 13 residues. Per germline, CDR1 SGHRS and CDR2 YFSETQ. Trimming shortened V by 6 bases and J by 6 bases, and 14 bases separated the two germline ends. CDR3 in amino acids: CASNGLPLDTQYF. In nucleotides, the CDR3 is TGCGCCAGCAACGGACTACCACTGGATACGCAGTATTTT.

The chain carries TRBV21-1 and TRBJ1-5; TRBD1 is the table's D call and was not checked against the DNA. TRBV21-1 is shown as a pseudogene. The length of the CDR3 is 17 residues. CDR3 sequence reads: CASSKAGQGRLNQPQHF. CDR3 DNA: TGTGCCAGCAGCAAAGCGGGACAGGGCCGGCTGAATCAGCCCCAGCATTTT.

The CDR3 reads CASSDQGKITEAFF. As DNA, the CDR3 is TGTGCCAGCAGTGACCAGGGAAAGATAACTGAAGCTTTCTTT. The V gene is TRBV6-1, the J gene TRBJ1-1; the D gene is possibly TRBD1 (5 bases). The germline V and J ends were trimmed by 3 bases and 5 bases, with 13 bases remaining between them. The CDR3 totals 14 residues. Per the germline V gene, CDR1 is MNHNS and CDR2 is SASEGT.

The table lists this clone with a count of one. The genes are TRBV19 and TRBJ1-6, with 8 bases fitting TRBD1. The CDR3 extends over 17 amino acids. Germline values: CDR1 LNHDA, CDR2 SQIVND (reference sequence). V was pared by 5 bases and J by 0 bases, with 6 bases of the junction left unmatched. The CDR3 region is CASSGGQGASYNSPLHF. In DNA form, the CDR3 reads TGTGCCAGTAGTGGGGGCCAGGGGGCCTCCTATAATTCACCCCTCCACTTT. Variable domain in full (rest from reference TRBV19 and TRBJ1-6): DGGITQSPKYLFRKEGQNVTLSCEQNLNHDAMYWYRQDPGQGLRLIYYSQIVNDFQKGDIAEGYSVSREKKESFPLTVTSAQKNPTAFYLCASSGGQGASYNSPLHFGNGTRLTVT.

V and J are TRBV5-1 and TRBJ2-7; 15 nucleotides agree with TRBD2. Germline CDR1 is SGHRS and CDR2 is YFSETQ. The CDR3 has 14 residues. The ends lost 4 bases at V and 6 bases at J; junction bases unmatched: 2. In DNA form, the CDR3 reads TGCGCCAGCAGCGTGGGACTAGCGGGGGGCGAGCAGTACTTC. Translating it yields CASSVGLAGGEQYF.

This clone was found once. This chain joins TRBV4-3 and TRBJ2-5; 7 bases align to TRBD2. Germline CDR1 reads LGHNA; CDR2 reads YSLEER. The CDR3 runs to 16 residues. V lost 0 bases, J lost 4 bases, and 8 bases stayed unmatched. CDR3 sequence: CASSQDRTSVGETQYF. The DNA of the CDR3 is TGCGCCAGCAGCCAAGATAGAACTAGCGTAGGAGAGACCCAGTACTTC.

V gene TRBV11-3 combines with J gene TRBJ1-3; D is unresolved. V was trimmed by 0 bases and J by 3 bases, leaving 6 bases between them. The CDR3 totals 14 residues. Germline V gene lookup returns CDR1 SGHNT and CDR2 YENEEA. The DNA of the CDR3 is TGTGCCAGCAGCTTAGACACGAGTGGAAACACCATATATTTT. This translates into CASSLDTSGNTIYF.

The chain combines TRBV18 with TRBJ1-5; D is unclear. CDR3 length: 13 amino acids. The V gene's germline CDR1 is KGHSH and CDR2 LQKENI. The V gene lost 3 bases and the J gene lost 6 bases, with 9 bases spanning the gap. The CDR3 loop is CASSPTNGQPQHF. Here the CDR3 DNA reads TGTGCCAGCTCACCTACCAACGGTCAGCCCCAGCATTTT.

CDR3 amino acids: CASSEVAGVSSYEQYF. CDR3 DNA: TGTGCCAGCAGTGAAGTAGCAGGGGTGAGCTCCTACGAGCAGTACTTC. The chain recombines TRBV6-1 with TRBJ2-7; D is possibly TRBD1 (6 bases). Germline lookup yields CDR1 MNHNS and CDR2 SASEGT. V lost 1 base, J lost 0 bases, and 13 bases lay in between. The CDR3 runs 16 residues.

CDR3 in DNA: TGTGCCAGCAGCTTAGGACTGACTCGGGGGACAGGGGATCAGGGCTACACCTTC. Translated: CASSLGLTRGTGDQGYTF. The chain carries TRBV7-2 and TRBJ1-2; 10 bases map to TRBD1. The ends lost 1 base at V and 8 bases at J; junction bases unmatched: 16. Germline CDR1 and CDR2: SGHTA and FQGNSA. This CDR3 contains 18 residues.